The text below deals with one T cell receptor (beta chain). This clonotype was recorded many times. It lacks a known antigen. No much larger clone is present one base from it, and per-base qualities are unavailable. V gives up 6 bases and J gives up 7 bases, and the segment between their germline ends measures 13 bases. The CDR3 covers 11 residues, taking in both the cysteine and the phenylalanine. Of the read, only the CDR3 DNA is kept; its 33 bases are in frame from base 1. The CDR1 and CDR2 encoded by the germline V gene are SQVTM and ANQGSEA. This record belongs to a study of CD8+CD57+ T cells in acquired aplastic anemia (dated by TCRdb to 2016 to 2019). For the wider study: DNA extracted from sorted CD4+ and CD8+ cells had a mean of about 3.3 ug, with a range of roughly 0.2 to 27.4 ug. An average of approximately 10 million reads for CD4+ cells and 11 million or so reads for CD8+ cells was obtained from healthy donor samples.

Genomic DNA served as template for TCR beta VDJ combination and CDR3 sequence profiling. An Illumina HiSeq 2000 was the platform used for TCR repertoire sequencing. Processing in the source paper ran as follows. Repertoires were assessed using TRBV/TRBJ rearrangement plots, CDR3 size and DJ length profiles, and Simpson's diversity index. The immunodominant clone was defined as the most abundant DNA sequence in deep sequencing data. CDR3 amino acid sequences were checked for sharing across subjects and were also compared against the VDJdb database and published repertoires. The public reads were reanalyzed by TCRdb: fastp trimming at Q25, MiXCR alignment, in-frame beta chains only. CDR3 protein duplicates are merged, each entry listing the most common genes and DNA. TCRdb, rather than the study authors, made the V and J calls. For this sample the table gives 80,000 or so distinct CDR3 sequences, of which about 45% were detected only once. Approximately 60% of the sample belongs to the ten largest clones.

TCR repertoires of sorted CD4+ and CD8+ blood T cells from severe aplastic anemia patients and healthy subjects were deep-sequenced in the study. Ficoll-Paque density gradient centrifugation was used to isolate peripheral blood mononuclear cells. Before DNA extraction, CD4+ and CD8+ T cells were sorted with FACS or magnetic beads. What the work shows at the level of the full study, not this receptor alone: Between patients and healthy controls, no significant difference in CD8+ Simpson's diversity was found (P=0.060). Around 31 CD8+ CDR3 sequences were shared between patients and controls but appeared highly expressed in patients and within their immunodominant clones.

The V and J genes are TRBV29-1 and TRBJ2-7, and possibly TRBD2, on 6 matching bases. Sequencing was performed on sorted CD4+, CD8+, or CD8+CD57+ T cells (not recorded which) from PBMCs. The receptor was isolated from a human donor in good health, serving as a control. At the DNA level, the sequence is TGCAGCGTCAAGGGCGGGGCGGAGCAGTACTTC. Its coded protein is CSVKGGAEQYF.